In its sample, the clone carrying this T cell receptor beta chain was seen a few times. Seattle cases were enrolled at active infection and followed longitudinally. The data originate from a study of blood T cell repertoires in COVID-19. Study in general: The origin of the acute and convalescent COVID-19 samples was the United States, Italy and Spain. In each case, the material was cDNA or gDNA derived from T cells, B-cell-depleted T cells, or PBMCs.

The V gene's germline CDR1 is LNHDA and CDR2 SQIVND (reference sequence). V was clipped by 7 bases and J by 4 bases; unmatched bases: 5. This CDR3 comprises 13 residues. Using immunoSEQ multiplex PCR, the repertoire was profiled, and TCRdb retains in-frame clones only, with some absent. The top ten hold roughly 2.8% of the sample, which has some 310,000 clones, roughly 88% seen once. The source of this sequence is a woman aged 30 to 39 with COVID-19, enrolled during active disease. The V and J genes are TRBV19 and TRBJ2-7, with 9 bases lining up with TRBD1. The sample consisted of peripheral blood. The CDR3 reads CASTPGQGYEQYF. In nucleotides, the CDR3 is TGTGCCAGTACCCCGGGACAGGGTTACGAGCAGTACTTC.